The 9 T cell receptor beta chains below all came from one sample that was sequenced in a study of control samples from healthy donors and cancer patients. Sequenced by immunoSEQ multiplex PCR; TCRdb stores in-frame clones only, minus some. The repertoire includes some 97,000 clones, roughly 87% of them detected once, and about a sixth sits in the top ten. Specimen: blood. The receptors were sampled from a woman in her 50s in good health.

Concerning this clone itself: The same CDR3 also results from other DNA sequences found in this sample. The rearrangement uses TRBV11-3 and TRBJ2-5, with TRBD2 matching 12 bases. Germline V gene data show CDR1 as SGHNT and CDR2 as YENEEA. With 3 bases clipped from V and 5 bases from J, the junction kept 13 bases outside the gene matches. CDR3 length: 18 amino acids. The CDR3 sequence: CASSLGLLAGGQGETQYF. The CDR3 nucleotides are TGTGCCAGCAGCTTGGGGTTACTAGCGGGGGGTCAGGGGGAGACCCAGTACTTC.

The V call is TRBV14, the J call TRBJ2-7; the D gene is possibly TRBD1 (6 bases). V dropped 4 bases and J dropped 3 bases, with 7 bases sitting between them. Per germline, CDR1 SGHDN and CDR2 FVKESK. This CDR3 region has 12 residues. This CDR3 is CASSPTGYEQYF. In DNA, the CDR3 is TGTGCCAGCAGCCCGACAGGCTACGAGCAGTACTTC.

Only one count was recorded for this clone. This chain uses TRBV2 with TRBJ2-7; possibly TRBD1 for D (6 bases). This CDR3 comprises 14 residues. V was cut by 3 bases and J by 1 base, with 10 bases left in between. CDR1 is SNHLY and CDR2 is FYNNEI in the germline V gene. CDR3 sequence (DNA): TGTGCCAGCAGTGACCCCGGACAGTCCTACGAGCAGTACGTC. Translating it yields CASSDPGQSYEQYV.

The J gene is TRBJ1-4, the V gene TRBV19; D gene uncertain. The CDR3 has 14 amino acids. Germline CDR1 and CDR2: LNHDA and SQIVND (reference sequence). The V gene lost 3 bases and the J gene lost 6 bases, with 11 bases spanning the gap. CDR3 nucleotide sequence: TGTGCCAGTAGTATGGTGGCTCCACATGAAAAACTGTTTTTT. It translates to CASSMVAPHEKLFF.

The V gene is TRBV6-2 or TRBV6-3, the J gene TRBJ1-2; D gene ambiguous. The CDR3 runs 14 residues. The V end lost 4 bases, the J end lost 2 bases, and 11 bases lay between the germline ends. Germline lookup yields CDR1 MNHEY and CDR2 SVGEGT. Here the CDR3 DNA reads TGTGCCAGCAGTTCAACAGTCGTCAACTATGGCTACACCTTC. Its translation: CASSSTVVNYGYTF.

Only one count was recorded for this clone. The chain is built from TRBV5-1 and TRBJ1-6; unclear D gene. Germline assignment: CDR1 SGHRS and CDR2 YFSETQ. The CDR3 is made up of 15 amino acids. V shed 4 bases and J shed 8 bases, with 16 bases lying between them. The CDR3 here is CASSTLPTGDSPLHF. The CDR3 nucleotides read TGCGCCAGCAGCACCCTGCCCACGGGAGATTCACCCCTCCACTTT.

This clone was detected a few times. The chain recombines TRBV18 with TRBJ1-1, with D perhaps TRBD1 (5 bases). This CDR3 has 15 amino acids. The germline gives CDR1 KGHSH, CDR2 LQKENI. V was clipped by 4 bases and J by 6 bases, with 18 bases between them. CDR3 sequence: CASSLGPHDRSEAFF. In DNA, the CDR3 is TGTGCCAGCTCACTGGGACCCCACGACAGATCTGAAGCTTTCTTT.

The rearrangement uses TRBV6-5 and TRBJ1-6; the match to TRBD1 covers 9 bases. V shed 5 bases and J 8 bases; nucleotides not matched to a gene: 4. This CDR3 is built from 14 residues. From germline, CDR1 is MNHEY and CDR2 SVGAGI. Written as DNA, the CDR3 is TGTGCCAGCAGTAACAGGGGGCTCGATTCACCCCTCCACTTT. The encoded protein is CASSNRGLDSPLHF.

J is TRBJ1-2 and V is TRBV3-1 (or the pseudogene TRBV3-2), with D possibly matching TRBD1 (6 bases). Between the trimmed V and J ends, which lost 5 bases and 5 bases, there was a span of 15 bases. Germline V gene lookup returns CDR1 LGHDT and CDR2 YNNKEL (reference sequence). The CDR3 runs 14 residues. CDR3 in DNA: TGTGCCAGCAGCTCAACGACGGGGGCTTATGGCTACACCTTC. It encodes CASSSTTGAYGYTF.